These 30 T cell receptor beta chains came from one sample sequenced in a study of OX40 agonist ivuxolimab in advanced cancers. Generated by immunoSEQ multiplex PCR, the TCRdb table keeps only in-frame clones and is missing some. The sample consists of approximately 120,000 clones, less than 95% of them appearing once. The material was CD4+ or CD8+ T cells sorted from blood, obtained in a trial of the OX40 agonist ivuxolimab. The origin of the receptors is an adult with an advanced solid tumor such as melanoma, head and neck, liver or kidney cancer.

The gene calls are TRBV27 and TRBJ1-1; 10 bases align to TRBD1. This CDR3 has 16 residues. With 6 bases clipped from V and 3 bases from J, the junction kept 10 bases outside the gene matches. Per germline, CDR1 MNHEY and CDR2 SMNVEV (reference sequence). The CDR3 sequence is CASRDRDRGYYTEAFF. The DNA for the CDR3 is TGTGCCAGCAGAGACCGGGACAGGGGCTACTACACTGAAGCTTTCTTT.

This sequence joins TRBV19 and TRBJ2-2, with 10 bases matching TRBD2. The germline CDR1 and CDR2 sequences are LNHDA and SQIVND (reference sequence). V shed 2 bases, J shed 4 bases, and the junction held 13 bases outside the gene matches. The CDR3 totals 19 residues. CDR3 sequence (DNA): TGTGCCAGTAGTATAAGGTTTGGTTCAGCGGGAGGGCCCACCGGGGAGCTGTTTTTT. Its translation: CASSIRFGSAGGPTGELFF.

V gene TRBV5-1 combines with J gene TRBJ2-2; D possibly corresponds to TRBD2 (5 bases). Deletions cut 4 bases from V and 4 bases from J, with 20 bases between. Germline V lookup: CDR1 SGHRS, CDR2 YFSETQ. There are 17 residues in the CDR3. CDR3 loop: CASSRAIGSGSTGELFF. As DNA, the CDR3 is TGCGCCAGCAGCCGGGCTATAGGGAGTGGGAGCACCGGGGAGCTGTTTTTT.

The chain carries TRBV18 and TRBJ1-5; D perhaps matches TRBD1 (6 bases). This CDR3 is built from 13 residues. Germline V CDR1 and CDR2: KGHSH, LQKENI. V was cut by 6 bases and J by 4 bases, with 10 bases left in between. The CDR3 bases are TGTGCCAGCTCCCAGGGGAGAAATCAGCCCCAGCATTTT. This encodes CASSQGRNQPQHF.

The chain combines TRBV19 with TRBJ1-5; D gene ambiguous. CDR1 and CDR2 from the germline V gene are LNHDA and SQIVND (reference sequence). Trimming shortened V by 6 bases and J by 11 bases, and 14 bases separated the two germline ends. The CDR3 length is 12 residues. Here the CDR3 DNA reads TGTGCCAGTAGAAACCCTGTGTCGTCCCAGCATTTT. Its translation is CASRNPVSSQHF.

The CDR3 loop is CATSLDRPGANVLTF. In DNA, the CDR3 is TGTGCCACCAGCCTAGACAGGCCTGGGGCCAACGTCCTGACTTTC. The rearrangement joins TRBV15 to TRBJ2-6; a possible D gene is TRBD1 (6 bases). The CDR3 loop spans 15 amino acids. The germline V gene has CDR1 LNHNV and CDR2 YYDKDF (reference sequence). V was shortened by 5 bases and J by 2 bases, with 10 bases between the two germline ends.

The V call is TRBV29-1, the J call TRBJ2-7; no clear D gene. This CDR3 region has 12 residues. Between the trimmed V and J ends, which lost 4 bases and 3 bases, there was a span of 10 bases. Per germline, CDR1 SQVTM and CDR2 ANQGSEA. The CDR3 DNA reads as TGCAGCGTTGGGAAAACTCTCTACGAGCAGTACTTC. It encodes CSVGKTLYEQYF.

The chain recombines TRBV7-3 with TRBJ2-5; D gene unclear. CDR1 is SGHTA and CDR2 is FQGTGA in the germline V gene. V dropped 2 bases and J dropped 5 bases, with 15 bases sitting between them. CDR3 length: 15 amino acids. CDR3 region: CASSLFDRTGETQYF. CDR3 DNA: TGTGCCAGCAGCTTATTTGATAGGACCGGTGAGACCCAGTACTTC.

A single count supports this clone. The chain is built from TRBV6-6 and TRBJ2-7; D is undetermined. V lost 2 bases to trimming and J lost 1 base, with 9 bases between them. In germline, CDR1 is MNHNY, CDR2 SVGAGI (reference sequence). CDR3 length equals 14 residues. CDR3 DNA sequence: TGTGCCAGCAGTTACCCGGGCCTTTCCTACGAGCAGTACTTC. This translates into CASSYPGLSYEQYF.

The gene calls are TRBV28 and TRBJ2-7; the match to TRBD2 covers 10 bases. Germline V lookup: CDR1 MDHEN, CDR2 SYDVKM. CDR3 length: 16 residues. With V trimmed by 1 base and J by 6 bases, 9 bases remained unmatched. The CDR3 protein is CASSLSASGSSIEQYF. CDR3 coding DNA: TGTGCCAGCAGTTTATCGGCTAGCGGGAGCTCCATCGAGCAGTACTTC. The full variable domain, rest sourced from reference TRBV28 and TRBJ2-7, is DVKVTQSSRYLVKRTGEKVFLECVQDMDHENMFWYRQDPGLGLRLIYFSYDVKMKEKGDIPEGYSVSREKKERFSLILESASTNQTSMYLCASSLSASGSSIEQYFGPGTRLTVT.

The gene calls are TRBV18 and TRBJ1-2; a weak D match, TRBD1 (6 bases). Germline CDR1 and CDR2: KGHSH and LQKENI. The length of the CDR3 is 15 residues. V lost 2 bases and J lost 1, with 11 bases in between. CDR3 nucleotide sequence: TGTGCCAGCTCACCATCGCAGGGGAGTAACTATGGCTACACCTTC. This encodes CASSPSQGSNYGYTF.

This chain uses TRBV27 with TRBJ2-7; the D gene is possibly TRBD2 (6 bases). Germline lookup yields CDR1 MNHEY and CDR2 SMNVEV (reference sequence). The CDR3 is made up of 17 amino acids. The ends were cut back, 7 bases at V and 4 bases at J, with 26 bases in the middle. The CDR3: CASTPLAGTNENYEQYF. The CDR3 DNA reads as TGTGCCAGCACTCCCCTCGCGGGGACCAACGAAAATTACGAGCAGTACTTC.

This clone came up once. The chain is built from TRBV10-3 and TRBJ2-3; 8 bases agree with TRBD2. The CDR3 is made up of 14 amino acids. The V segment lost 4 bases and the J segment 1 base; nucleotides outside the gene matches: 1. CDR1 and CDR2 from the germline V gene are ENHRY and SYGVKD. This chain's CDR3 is CAISGREGTDTQYF. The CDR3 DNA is TGTGCCATCAGTGGGCGGGAGGGCACAGATACGCAGTATTTT.

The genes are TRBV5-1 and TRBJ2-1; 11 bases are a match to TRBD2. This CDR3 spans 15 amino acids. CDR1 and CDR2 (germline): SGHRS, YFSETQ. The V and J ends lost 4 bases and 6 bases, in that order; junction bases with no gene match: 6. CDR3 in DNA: TGCGCCAGCAGCCAAACTAGCGGGAGCCTCAATGAGCAGTTCTTC. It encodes CASSQTSGSLNEQFF.

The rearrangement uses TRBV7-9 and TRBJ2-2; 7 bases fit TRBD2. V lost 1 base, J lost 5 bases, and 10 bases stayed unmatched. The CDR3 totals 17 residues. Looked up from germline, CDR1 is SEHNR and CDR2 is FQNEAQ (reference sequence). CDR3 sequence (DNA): TGTGCCAGCAGCTTAGAAGGCGGGAGTATCGGTACCGGGGAGCTGTTTTTT. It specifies CASSLEGGSIGTGELFF.

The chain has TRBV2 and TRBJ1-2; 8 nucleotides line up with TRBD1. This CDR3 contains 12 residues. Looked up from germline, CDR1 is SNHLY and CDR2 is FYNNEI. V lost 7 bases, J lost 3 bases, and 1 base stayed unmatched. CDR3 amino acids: CASNRGDYGYTF. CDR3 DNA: TGTGCCAGCAACAGGGGGGACTATGGCTACACCTTC.

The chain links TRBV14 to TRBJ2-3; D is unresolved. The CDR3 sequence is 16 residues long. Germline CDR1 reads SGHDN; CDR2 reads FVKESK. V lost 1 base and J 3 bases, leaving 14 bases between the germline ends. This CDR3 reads CASSQVRPTNTDTQYF. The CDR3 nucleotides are TGTGCCAGCAGCCAAGTTAGACCTACGAATACAGATACGCAGTATTTT.

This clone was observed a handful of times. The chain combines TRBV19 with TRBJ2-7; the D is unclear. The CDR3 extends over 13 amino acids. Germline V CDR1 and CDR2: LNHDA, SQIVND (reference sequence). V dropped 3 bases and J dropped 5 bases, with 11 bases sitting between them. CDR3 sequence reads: CASSINFLHEQYF. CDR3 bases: TGTGCCAGTAGTATTAATTTCCTCCACGAGCAGTACTTC.

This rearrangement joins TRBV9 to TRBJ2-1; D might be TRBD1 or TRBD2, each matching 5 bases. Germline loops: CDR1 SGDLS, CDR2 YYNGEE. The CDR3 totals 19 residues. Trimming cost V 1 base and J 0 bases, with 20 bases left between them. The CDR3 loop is CASSVQGVLRVSSYNEQFF. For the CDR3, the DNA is TGTGCCAGCAGCGTACAGGGAGTGCTCAGGGTTAGCTCCTACAATGAGCAGTTCTTC.

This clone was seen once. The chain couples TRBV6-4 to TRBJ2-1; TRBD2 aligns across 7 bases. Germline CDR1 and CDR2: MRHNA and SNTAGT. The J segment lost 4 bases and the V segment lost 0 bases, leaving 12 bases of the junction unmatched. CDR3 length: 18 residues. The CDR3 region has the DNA TGTGCCAGCAGTGACTCTGGTAGGGCTAGCGGATATTACAATGAGCAGTTCTTC. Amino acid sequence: CASSDSGRASGYYNEQFF.

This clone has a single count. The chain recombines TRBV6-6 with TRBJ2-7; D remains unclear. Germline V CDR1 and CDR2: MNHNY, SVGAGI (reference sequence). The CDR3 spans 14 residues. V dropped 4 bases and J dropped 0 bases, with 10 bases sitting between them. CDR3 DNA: TGTGCCAGCAGTTTTGAGCAGAGCTCCTACGAGCAGTACTTC. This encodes CASSFEQSSYEQYF.

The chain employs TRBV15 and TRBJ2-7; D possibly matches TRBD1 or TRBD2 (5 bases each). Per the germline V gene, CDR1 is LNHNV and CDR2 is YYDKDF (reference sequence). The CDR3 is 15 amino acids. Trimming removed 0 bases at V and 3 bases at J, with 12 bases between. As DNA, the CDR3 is TGTGCCACCAGCAGAGATCGGGGCAGGGTCTACGAGCAGTACTTC. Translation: CATSRDRGRVYEQYF. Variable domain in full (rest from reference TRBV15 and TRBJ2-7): DAMVIQNPRYQVTQFGKPVTLSCSQTLNHNVMYWYQQKSSQAPKLLFHYYDKDFNNEADTPDNFQSRRPNTSFCFLDIRSPGLGDTAMYLCATSRDRGRVYEQYFGPGTRLTVT.

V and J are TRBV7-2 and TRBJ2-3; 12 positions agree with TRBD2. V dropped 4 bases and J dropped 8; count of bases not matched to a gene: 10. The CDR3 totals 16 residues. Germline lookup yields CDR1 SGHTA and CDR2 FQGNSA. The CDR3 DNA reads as TGTGCCAGCAGCTCAGCCCCGACTAGCGGGAGCCCTACGCAGTATTTT. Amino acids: CASSSAPTSGSPTQYF.

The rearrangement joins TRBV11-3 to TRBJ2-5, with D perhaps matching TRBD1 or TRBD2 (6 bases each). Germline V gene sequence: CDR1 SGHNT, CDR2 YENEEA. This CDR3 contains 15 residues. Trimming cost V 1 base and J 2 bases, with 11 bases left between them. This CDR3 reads CASSLAGDRQETQYF. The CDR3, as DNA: TGTGCCAGCAGCTTAGCGGGAGACAGGCAAGAGACCCAGTACTTC.

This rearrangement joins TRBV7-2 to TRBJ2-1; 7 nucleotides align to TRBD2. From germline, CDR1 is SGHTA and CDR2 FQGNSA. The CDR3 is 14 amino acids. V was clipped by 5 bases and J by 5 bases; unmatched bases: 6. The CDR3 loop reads CASSKSGTDNEQFF. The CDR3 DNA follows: TGTGCCAGCAGCAAAAGCGGGACTGACAATGAGCAGTTCTTC.

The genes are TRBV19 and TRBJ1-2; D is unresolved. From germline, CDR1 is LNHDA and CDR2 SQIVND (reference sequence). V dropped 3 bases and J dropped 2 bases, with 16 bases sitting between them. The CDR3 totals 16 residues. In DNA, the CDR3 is TGTGCCAGTAGTATCGGTTCGGCCTCGGGGAACTATGGCTACACCTTC. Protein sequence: CASSIGSASGNYGYTF.

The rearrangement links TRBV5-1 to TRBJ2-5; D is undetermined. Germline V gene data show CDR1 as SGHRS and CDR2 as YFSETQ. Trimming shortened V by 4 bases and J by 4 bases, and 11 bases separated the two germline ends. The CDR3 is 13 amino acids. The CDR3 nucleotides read TGCGCCAGCAGCGTCATGTTGGGAGAGACCCAGTACTTC. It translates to CASSVMLGETQYF.

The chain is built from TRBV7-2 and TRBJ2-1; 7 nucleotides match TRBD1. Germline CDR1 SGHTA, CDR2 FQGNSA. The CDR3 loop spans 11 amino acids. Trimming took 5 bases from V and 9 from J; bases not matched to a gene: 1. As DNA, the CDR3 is TGTGCCAGCAGCCCAGGGGGTGAGCAGTTCTTC. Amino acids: CASSPGGEQFF.

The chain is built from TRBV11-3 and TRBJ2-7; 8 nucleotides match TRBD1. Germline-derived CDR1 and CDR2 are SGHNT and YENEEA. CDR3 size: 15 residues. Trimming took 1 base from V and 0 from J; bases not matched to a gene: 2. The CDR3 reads CASSLGQGNSYEQYF. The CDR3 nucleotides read TGTGCCAGCAGCTTAGGACAGGGGAACTCCTACGAGCAGTACTTC.

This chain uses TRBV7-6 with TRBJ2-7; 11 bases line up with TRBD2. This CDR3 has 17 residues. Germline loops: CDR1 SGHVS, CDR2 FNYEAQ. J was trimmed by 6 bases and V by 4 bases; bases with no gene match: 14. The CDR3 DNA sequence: TGTGCCAGCAGCTCGATCCCAGGGACTAGCGGAAATATCGAGCAGTACTTC. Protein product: CASSSIPGTSGNIEQYF.